A selection of T cell receptor beta chains follows, all from one sample in a study of blood T cell repertoires in COVID-19. Sequencing was performed with immunoSEQ multiplex PCR; in TCRdb, only in-frame clones are kept and a portion is missing. Found here are 200,000 to 300,000 clones, around 90% of them singletons; the top ten hold 3%. The specimen sequenced was peripheral blood. The receptors here all came from a man aged 18 to 29 with active or convalescent COVID-19. Each CDR3 is given with its conserved first and last residue. Clone size is given for some rows only: seen once, a few or many times, or a class if the clone is expanded.

cdr3_aa clone_size v_call
CASRAGGTGELFF NA TRBV10-1
CASSLEAGGPDTQYF NA TRBV5-1
CASQSEGSTDTQYF NA TRBV5-1
CASSPQGRTSYEQYF NA TRBV2
CAIRMTGKENTEAFF NA TRBV10-3
CAWSERQDSPLHF NA TRBV30
CASSLGTNHYEQYF NA TRBV9
CASSETEVLANTGELFF NA TRBV27
CASNSLAGGYNEQFF once TRBV2
CASKRGNTIYF NA TRBV2
CASSQPPRVIYF NA TRBV3-1/TRBV3-2
CASSHLGQGLRGYTF NA TRBV4-3
CASRLAGVDNEQFF NA TRBV2
CASSIRDRGHSGNTIYF NA TRBV7-3
CASRAGADTGNTIYF NA TRBV5-4
CASTKLAGDNEQFF once TRBV2
CASSYSDQGLKDTQYF once TRBV6-2/TRBV6-3
CASSLNVRGSEKDTQYF NA TRBV6-2/TRBV6-3
CASSFNYNQPQHF NA TRBV5-8
CASRRLAGAETQYF few TRBV2
CASSPGQGDYGYTF NA TRBV18
CASSLAGASGNEQFF NA TRBV5-1
CASSLMGWANTEAFF once TRBV5-1
CASSLDSPNEKLFF NA TRBV5-1
CASTPTGGRETQYF few TRBV6-6
CASSLEPGVGNTIYF few TRBV5-1